The subject of this entry is one T cell receptor (beta chain). The data derive from a study of response to subunit inactivated influenza vaccine. Each CDR3 protein is one row after TCRdb ran MiXCR on the RT-PCR reads. The sample comprises roughly 620,000 distinct CDR3 sequences, around 11% of which are singletons, and around 10% rests with the top ten. This CDR3 contains 14 residues. CDR1 MNHEY and CDR2 SVGEGT come from the germline V gene. The germline V and J ends were trimmed by 7 bases and 1 base, with 13 bases remaining between them. This sample was shared with a second study, whose subject was T cells expressing NK-cell markers. That work states: UMIs accompanied the 5'RACE template switching by which TCR beta cDNA was made.

V gene TRBV6-2 or TRBV6-3 combines with J gene TRBJ1-1, with a tentative D call TRBD1 (6 bases). The receptor comes from a man aged 50-60 years who received an inactivated influenza vaccine. The starting material was PBMCs from blood, obtained on the day of vaccination. CDR3: CASTQQGGNTEAFF. CDR3 nucleotides: TGTGCCAGCACACAACAGGGAGGGAACACTGAAGCTTTCTTT.